This is a list of T cell receptor beta chains from one sample in a study of OX40 agonist ivuxolimab in advanced cancers. The data were produced by immunoSEQ multiplex PCR, yet TCRdb's version contains in-frame clones alone and is incomplete. The data contain tens of thousands of clones, roughly 81% of them singletons. The specimen comprised CD4+ or CD8+ T cells sorted from blood, sampled in a trial of the OX40 agonist ivuxolimab. Receptor source: an adult with an advanced solid tumor such as melanoma, head and neck, liver or kidney cancer. CDR3s include the opening cysteine and the closing phenylalanine or tryptophan. Fields, in order: D gene, J gene, V gene, clone size, CDR3 DNA, CDR3 protein. The D gene is left open where the match is weak. For some rows the clone size is stated as once, few or many, or as a class when expanded; others skip it.

>.|TRBJ1-1|TRBV5-6|.
TGTGCCAGCAGCTTATTGTCCAGGGCTGGCACTGAAGCTTTCTTT
CASSLLSRAGTEAFF
>TRBD2|TRBJ2-1|TRBV9|.
TGTGCCAGCAGCGTAGGACTAGCGGGGGGGAATGAGCAGTTCTTC
CASSVGLAGGNEQFF
>.|TRBJ2-7|TRBV6-1|few
TGTGCCAGCAGTGAAAGAGGGCCCCTCTACGAGCAGTACTTC
CASSERGPLYEQYF
>.|TRBJ2-1|TRBV5-8|.
TGTGCCAGCAGCTTGGCCCAAGGGCTTACCTACAATGAGCAGTTCTTC
CASSLAQGLTYNEQFF
>TRBD1|TRBJ2-7|TRBV5-4|.
TGTGCCAGCAGCACCGACAGGGGGCGAAGGCCATACGAGCAGTACTTC
CASSTDRGRRPYEQYF
>TRBD2|TRBJ2-1|TRBV19|.
TGTGCCAGTAGCAGATCAGCGGGGGCTGAGCAGTTCTTC
CASSRSAGAEQFF
>TRBD2|TRBJ2-1|TRBV19|.
TGTGCCAGTGACGAGGGACTAACTTTGGGCCGGTCTCGGGACAATGAGCAGTTCTTC
CASDEGLTLGRSRDNEQFF
>.|TRBJ2-3|TRBV19|.
TGTGCCAGTAGTCTAATGGGGGTTGCAGATACGCAGTATTTT
CASSLMGVADTQYF
>.|TRBJ1-1|TRBV4-1|.
TGCGCCAGCAGCCAAGAAGGGGGGAACACTGAAGCTTTCTTT
CASSQEGGNTEAFF
>.|TRBJ1-6|TRBV28|.
TGTGCCAGCACCCTTCTGGGGAGTAATTCACCCCTCCACTTT
CASTLLGSNSPLHF
>TRBD1|TRBJ1-1|TRBV2|once
TGTGCCAGCAGTGATGCGGGACAGGGCCTCCACCTAGGGAACACTGAAGCTTTCTTT
CASSDAGQGLHLGNTEAFF
>.|TRBJ2-7|TRBV4-1|.
TGCGCCAGCAGCCAGGACAGTACCCTCACCTACGAGCAGTACTTC
CASSQDSTLTYEQYF